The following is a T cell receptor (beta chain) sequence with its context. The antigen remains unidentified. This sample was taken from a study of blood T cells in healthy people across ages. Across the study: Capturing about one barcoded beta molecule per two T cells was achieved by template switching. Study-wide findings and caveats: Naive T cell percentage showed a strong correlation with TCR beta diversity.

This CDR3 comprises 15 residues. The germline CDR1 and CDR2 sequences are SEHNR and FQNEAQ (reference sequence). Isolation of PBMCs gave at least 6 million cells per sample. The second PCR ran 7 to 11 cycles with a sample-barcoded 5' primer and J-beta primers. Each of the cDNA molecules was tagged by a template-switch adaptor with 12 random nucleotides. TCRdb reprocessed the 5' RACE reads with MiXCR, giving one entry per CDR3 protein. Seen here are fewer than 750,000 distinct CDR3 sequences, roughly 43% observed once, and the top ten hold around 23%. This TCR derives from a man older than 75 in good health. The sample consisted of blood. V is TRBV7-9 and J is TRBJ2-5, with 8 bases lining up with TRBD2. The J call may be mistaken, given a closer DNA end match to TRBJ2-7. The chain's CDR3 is CASSAQGTRSREQYF. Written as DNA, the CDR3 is TGTGCCAGCAGCGCCCAAGGGACTAGAAGTCGCGAGCAGTACTTC.